These T cell receptor beta chains were read from a single sample in a study of shared clonotypes between healthy human individuals. Using immunoSEQ multiplex PCR, the repertoire was profiled, and TCRdb retains in-frame clones only, with some absent. The sample records some 2,000,000 clones, 90% to 96% being singletons. The sample comprised naive CD4+ T cells sorted from blood. These receptors all come from a man younger than 35 in good health. Each CDR3 is given with its conserved first and last residue. A D gene is named only where the DNA matches it firmly. Part of the rows lack a size; the others show once, few, many or a class for expanded clones.

>NA|TRBV2|NA|12|TRBJ1-6
CASSDLGSPLHF
TGTGCCAGCAGTGACTTAGGGTCACCCCTCCACTTT
>NA|TRBV28|NA|15|TRBJ2-7
CASSDPGTLTYEQYF
TGTGCCAGCAGTGACCCCGGGACACTCACCTACGAGCAGTACTTC
>TRBD2|TRBV30|NA|16|TRBJ2-3
CAWSTGTSGPQDTQYF
TGTGCCTGGAGTACCGGAACTAGCGGGCCCCAAGATACGCAGTATTTT
>TRBD2|TRBV30|once|18|TRBJ2-1
CAWSVIRTSGRDYNEQFF
TGTGCCTGGAGTGTAATTAGAACTAGCGGGAGGGATTACAATGAGCAGTTCTTC
>TRBD1|TRBV5-4|NA|14|TRBJ1-2
CASSFVGTAYGYTF
TGTGCCAGCAGCTTCGTTGGGACAGCTTATGGCTACACCTTC
>TRBD1|TRBV6-1|NA|15|TRBJ2-7
CASRGVGQGLREQYF
TGTGCCAGCAGGGGTGTGGGACAGGGATTGCGTGAGCAGTACTTC
>TRBD2|TRBV11-2|NA|16|TRBJ2-1
CASSLTRLANYNEQFF
TGTGCCAGCAGCTTGACGAGACTAGCAAACTACAATGAGCAGTTCTTC
>NA|TRBV28|NA|13|TRBJ1-6
CASRPWGDSPLHF
TGTGCCAGCAGACCCTGGGGTGATTCACCCCTCCACTTT
>NA|TRBV7-9|NA|15|TRBJ2-3
CASSLTPPPTDTQYF
TGTGCCAGCAGCTTAACACCACCACCCACAGATACGCAGTATTTT
>TRBD2|TRBV2|NA|16|TRBJ2-7
CASSSDLLAGTYEQYF
TGTGCCAGCAGTTCCGACCTACTAGCGGGAACCTACGAGCAGTACTTC
>NA|TRBV30|NA|19|TRBJ2-2
CAWSVPPKRRPSNTGELFF
TGTGCCTGGAGTGTACCCCCTAAAAGGCGGCCTTCGAACACCGGGGAGCTGTTTTTT
>NA|TRBV2|NA|14|TRBJ1-2
CASSEARANYGYTF
TGTGCCAGCAGTGAAGCTAGGGCCAACTATGGCTACACCTTC
>NA|TRBV10-2|NA|14|TRBJ2-2
CASSEVTWAGELFF
TGCGCCAGCAGTGAGGTGACATGGGCCGGGGAGCTGTTTTTT
>TRBD2|TRBV18|NA|15|TRBJ2-1
CASSLSGSSYNEQFF
TGTGCCAGCTCCCTTAGCGGGAGCTCCTACAATGAGCAGTTCTTC
>NA|TRBV6-4|NA|20|TRBJ1-6
CASIFTIKRPGPKTNSPLHF
TGTGCCAGCATCTTCACCATAAAGCGACCGGGACCCAAAACGAATTCACCCCTCCACTTT
>TRBD2|TRBV7-9|NA|14|TRBJ2-1
CASSPGLPSGEQFF
TGTGCCAGCAGCCCGGGACTACCGTCGGGTGAGCAGTTCTTC
>NA|TRBV5-4|once|16|TRBJ2-1
CASSLAGSLVYNEQFF
TGTGCCAGCAGCTTGGCTGGGTCGTTAGTTTACAATGAGCAGTTCTTC
>NA|TRBV6-1|once|12|TRBJ2-7
CATGPTSYEQYF
TGTGCCACCGGTCCAACCTCCTACGAGCAGTACTTC
>NA|TRBV5-4|once|16|TRBJ1-1
CASSLEAAYMNTEAFF
TGTGCCAGCAGCTTGGAGGCAGCCTATATGAACACTGAAGCTTTCTTT
>TRBD1|TRBV19|NA|14|TRBJ1-4
CASSRTGLREKLFF
TGTGCCAGCTCAAGGACAGGGCTAAGGGAAAAACTGTTTTTT
>TRBD1|TRBV11-2|NA|13|TRBJ1-1
CASSFSGGTEAFF
TGTGCCAGCAGCTTTTCAGGGGGCACTGAAGCTTTCTTT
>NA|TRBV6-1|NA|15|TRBJ1-1
CASSDYGQGNTEAFF
TGTGCCAGCAGTGATTACGGTCAGGGTAACACTGAAGCTTTCTTT
>TRBD1|TRBV5-4|NA|18|TRBJ1-4
CASRYRDRSLWLHEKLFF
TGTGCCAGCAGGTACCGGGACAGGTCTTTGTGGCTCCATGAAAAACTGTTTTTT
>NA|TRBV29-1|few|11|TRBJ2-7
CSAYQSYEQYF
TGCAGCGCCTACCAGTCCTACGAGCAGTACTTC
>TRBD2|TRBV7-8|NA|16|TRBJ2-7
CASSLREGIGPYEQYF
TGTGCCAGCAGCTTAAGGGAGGGCATCGGACCCTACGAGCAGTACTTC
>NA|TRBV9|NA|15|TRBJ1-4
CASSVATGRNEKLFF
TGTGCCAGCAGCGTAGCTACCGGGAGGAATGAAAAACTGTTTTTT
>NA|TRBV10-3|NA|17|TRBJ1-2
CAISEPIPDPGRYGYTF
TGTGCCATCAGTGAGCCCATCCCGGACCCCGGGCGCTATGGCTACACCTTC
>NA|TRBV5-5|NA|16|TRBJ2-7
CASSLRGGLISYEQYF
TGTGCCAGCAGCCTCCGCGGGGGCCTAATCTCCTACGAGCAGTACTTC
>NA|TRBV6-1|NA|14|TRBJ2-5
CASREGRHSETQYF
TGTGCCAGCAGGGAGGGAAGGCACTCAGAGACCCAGTACTTC
>TRBD1|TRBV27|NA|16|TRBJ2-7
CASSLKGDRGSYEQYF
TGTGCCAGCAGTTTAAAGGGAGACAGGGGCTCCTACGAGCAGTACTTC
>NA|TRBV6-5|NA|12|TRBJ1-6
CASSRSNSPLHF
TGTGCCAGCAGCCGCTCGAATTCACCCCTCCACTTT
>NA|TRBV19|NA|12|TRBJ2-5
CASSFTGETQYF
TGTGCCAGTAGTTTCACTGGGGAGACCCAGTACTTC
>TRBD1|TRBV6-6|few|16|TRBJ2-1
CASSKNRDRGWDEQFF
TGTGCCAGCAGTAAGAACCGGGACAGGGGGTGGGATGAGCAGTTCTTC
>NA|TRBV19|NA|16|TRBJ2-5
CASSYDLDSYQETQYF
TGTGCCAGTAGTTACGACCTCGACTCTTACCAAGAGACCCAGTACTTC
>NA|TRBV5-1|NA|15|TRBJ1-4
CASSLDWAPTGKLFF
TGCGCCAGCAGCTTGGATTGGGCACCCACGGGAAAACTGTTTTTT
>NA|TRBV10-1|NA|13|TRBJ1-5
CASSPGSNQPQHF
TGCGCCAGCAGTCCCGGGAGCAATCAGCCCCAGCATTTT
>NA|TRBV28|NA|15|TRBJ2-5
CASSQQGAPQETQYF
TGTGCCAGCAGCCAACAGGGCGCCCCTCAAGAGACCCAGTACTTC
>TRBD1|TRBV5-6|NA|16|TRBJ1-4
CASSSDWTGQSEKLFF
TGTGCCAGCAGCAGCGATTGGACAGGACAGAGTGAAAAACTGTTTTTT
>TRBD2|TRBV7-2|NA|17|TRBJ2-3
CASSLFTSGAPTDTQYF
TGTGCCAGCAGCTTATTTACTAGCGGGGCGCCCACAGATACGCAGTATTTT
>NA|TRBV28|NA|15|TRBJ2-7
CASSFLRGTLGEQYF
TGTGCCAGCAGTTTCCTGAGGGGGACATTGGGCGAGCAGTACTTC
>TRBD1|TRBV7-7|NA|15|TRBJ1-5
CASSHLDRGNQPQHF
TGTGCTAGCAGCCACCTCGACAGGGGCAATCAGCCCCAGCATTTT
>TRBD2|TRBV10-2|NA|15|TRBJ2-3
CASSVRGIATDTQYF
TGCGCCAGCAGTGTGCGGGGGATCGCCACAGATACGCAGTATTTT
>NA|TRBV6-5|NA|13|TRBJ1-2
CASSFRQSYGYTF
TGTGCCAGCAGTTTTAGACAGTCCTATGGCTACACCTTC
>TRBD2|TRBV6-5|NA|14|TRBJ2-7
CASALTSGPYEQYF
TGTGCCAGCGCGCTAACTAGCGGTCCCTACGAGCAGTACTTC
>TRBD1|TRBV5-6|NA|14|TRBJ2-2
CASSRNRGIGELFF
TGTGCCAGCAGCAGAAACAGGGGAATCGGGGAGCTGTTTTTT
>NA|TRBV2|few|13|TRBJ1-6
CASRGTANSPLHF
TGTGCCAGCAGGGGGACGGCTAATTCACCCCTCCACTTT
>NA|TRBV5-8|NA|16|TRBJ1-5
CASSLLSGDSNQPQHF
TGTGCCAGCAGCTTGTTGTCGGGGGATAGCAATCAGCCCCAGCATTTT
>NA|TRBV2|NA|15|TRBJ2-1
CASSDQGPRFDEQFF
TGTGCCAGCAGTGATCAGGGGCCACGTTTCGATGAGCAGTTCTTC
>NA|TRBV5-6|NA|15|TRBJ2-2
CASSSGIKNTGELFF
TGTGCCAGCAGCTCGGGAATTAAGAACACCGGGGAGCTGTTTTTT
>NA|TRBV5-8|NA|14|TRBJ1-2
CASSRGQGFYGYTF
TGTGCCAGCAGCCGGGGGCAGGGATTCTATGGCTACACCTTC
>TRBD1|TRBV30|NA|9|TRBJ1-2
CAWGGTGTF
TGTGCCTGGGGGGGGACAGGGACGTTC
>NA|TRBV29-1|once|14|TRBJ2-1
CSTRDSTGGNEQFF
TGCAGCACCAGGGACTCGACCGGGGGCAATGAGCAGTTCTTC
>NA|TRBV6-5|NA|15|TRBJ2-5
CASSGEVAPVETQYF
TGTGCCAGCAGCGGGGAGGTGGCTCCGGTAGAGACCCAGTACTTC
>TRBD1|TRBV7-9|NA|16|TRBJ2-7
CASSSGAGTGSYEQYF
TGTGCCAGCAGCTCCGGGGCAGGGACAGGGAGCTACGAGCAGTACTTC
>TRBD2|TRBV11-2|NA|15|TRBJ2-7
CASSLEAGGDHEQYF
TGTGCCAGCAGCTTAGAAGCGGGAGGAGACCACGAGCAGTACTTC
>NA|TRBV6-4|NA|14|TRBJ1-6
CASSEQGSNSPLHF
TGTGCCAGCAGTGAACAGGGTAGTAATTCACCCCTCCACTTT